The 15 T cell receptor beta chains presented below share a single source sample, sequenced in a study of shared clonotypes between healthy human individuals. Some clones are missing from TCRdb's copy, which holds only in-frame ones; the method was immunoSEQ multiplex PCR. The repertoire consists of about 2 million clones, with 90% to 95% occurring once and the leading ten covering 0.13%. Material: naive CD4+ T cells sorted from blood. Subset indicated: CD45RA+ positively selected. The receptors were sampled from a man aged 18 to 30 in good health.

DNA of the CDR3: TGTGCCAGCTCACCATGGGAAGCCAAAAACATTCAGTACTTC. It specifies CASSPWEAKNIQYF. The chain links TRBV18 to TRBJ2-4; no reliable D call. The CDR3 extends over 14 amino acids. The germline V gene encodes CDR1 KGHSH and CDR2 LQKENI. V lost 2 bases, J lost 0 bases, and 5 bases lay in between.

In its sample, this clone was seen once. V usage is TRBV6-6 and J usage is TRBJ2-3; 10 positions agree with TRBD1. The CDR3 length is 16 residues. Germline CDR1 and CDR2: MNHNY and SVGAGI (reference sequence). V was clipped by 6 bases and J by 2 bases; unmatched bases: 8. The chain's CDR3 is CASRGPTGGVTDTQYF. CDR3 sequence (DNA): TGTGCCAGCAGGGGACCGACAGGGGGCGTCACAGATACGCAGTATTTT.

This sequence joins TRBV4-2 and TRBJ2-3; D might be TRBD1 (5 bases). V was clipped by 4 bases and J by 2 bases, with 16 bases between them. This CDR3 region has 16 residues. Germline CDR1 reads LGHNA; CDR2 reads YNFKEQ. In DNA, the CDR3 is TGTGCCAGCAGCCGCCTAGGGGCGACTCTCACAGATACGCAGTATTTT. Translated: CASSRLGATLTDTQYF.

The chain employs TRBV11-2 and TRBJ1-6, with D unclear. The CDR3 loop spans 13 amino acids. Germline-derived CDR1 and CDR2 are SGHAT and FQNNGV. The V end was cut by 0 bases, the J end by 9 bases, with 6 bases between. CDR3 in DNA: TGTGCCAGCAGCTTAGACTTGGGTTCACCCCTCCACTTT. It translates to CASSLDLGSPLHF.

The chain links TRBV10-3 to TRBJ2-1; 8 bases agree with TRBD1. The V gene end was trimmed by 7 bases and the J gene end by 2 bases; junction bases not matched to a gene: 4. Germline lookup yields CDR1 ENHRY and CDR2 SYGVKD. The CDR3 spans 14 residues. This CDR3 reads CAITGQGPYNEQFF. In DNA, the CDR3 is TGTGCCATCACTGGACAGGGCCCCTACAATGAGCAGTTCTTC.

The CDR3, as DNA: TGTGCCAGCTCACCTACGGAATTACAGGTTAACTATGGCTACACCTTC. Translating gives CASSPTELQVNYGYTF. The rearrangement links TRBV18 to TRBJ1-2, with a tentative D call TRBD1 (5 bases). Deletions cut 3 bases from V and 1 base from J, with 15 bases between. The V gene's germline CDR1 is KGHSH and CDR2 LQKENI. The length of the CDR3 is 16 residues.

This clone appeared a single time. The J gene is TRBJ2-7, the V gene TRBV6-1; 7 bases are a match to TRBD2. The germline V gene encodes CDR1 MNHNS and CDR2 SASEGT. J lost 6 bases, V lost 2 bases, and 10 bases had no gene match. The CDR3 is 15 amino acids. The CDR3 nucleotides are TGTGCCAGCAGTGAACTGCCGGGAGGCCTCGTCGAGCAGTACTTC. Encoded protein: CASSELPGGLVEQYF.

This chain links TRBV7-2 with TRBJ2-7, with 11 bases fitting TRBD2. Germline CDR1 SGHTA, CDR2 FQGNSA. Trimming cost V 4 bases and J 2 bases; bases outside gene matches: 13. The length of the CDR3 is 18 residues. Here the CDR3 reads CASSSGLAVAMLAYEQYF. The CDR3 coding sequence is TGTGCCAGCAGCTCGGGACTAGCGGTAGCTATGTTAGCCTACGAGCAGTACTTC.

The chain combines TRBV5-4 with TRBJ1-3, with D possibly being TRBD1 (5 bases). V shed 4 bases and J shed 8 bases, with 13 bases lying between them. Looked up from germline, CDR1 is SGHNT and CDR2 is YYREEE (reference sequence). This CDR3 has 13 residues. CDR3 in amino acids: CASSPNLGDTIYF. As DNA, the CDR3 is TGTGCCAGCAGCCCCAATCTGGGGGACACCATATATTTT.

The chain combines TRBV5-1 with TRBJ1-1, with D possibly being TRBD1 (6 bases). CDR3 length: 14 amino acids. The germline V gene encodes CDR1 SGHRS and CDR2 YFSETQ. Deletions cut 2 bases from V and 2 bases from J, with 10 bases between. CDR3 in DNA: TGCGCCAGCAGCTTAGCAGGGGATAACACTGAAGCTTTCTTT. It yields the protein CASSLAGDNTEAFF.

A note on this clone: This same CDR3 is encoded by further DNA sequences in the sample. The chain carries TRBV6-1 and TRBJ2-3; D gene uncertain. Germline V lookup: CDR1 MNHNS, CDR2 SASEGT. This CDR3 has 12 residues. Trimming took off 2 bases at V and 4 bases at J, with 4 bases between the two ends. As DNA, the CDR3 is TGTGCCAGCAGTGAATCTCCAGATACGCAGTATTTT. Encoded protein: CASSESPDTQYF.

The sample holds one count of this clone. The V call is TRBV30, the J call TRBJ1-6; tentatively, D is TRBD1 (5 bases). Germline V gene lookup returns CDR1 GTSNPN and CDR2 SVGIG (reference sequence). The V end was cut by 2 bases, the J end by 10 bases, with 12 bases between. CDR3 size: 13 residues. The CDR3 loop reads CAWSNGGSSPLHF. The CDR3 DNA is TGTGCCTGGAGTAACGGGGGGTCGTCACCCCTCCACTTT.

This chain links TRBV29-1 with TRBJ2-1; TRBD1 might be the D (6 bases). The CDR3 is 16 amino acids. Per the germline V gene, CDR1 is SQVTM and CDR2 is ANQGSEA. V was pared by 1 base and J by 4 bases, with 17 bases between. CDR3 nucleotides: TGCAGCGTTGAAGCCACAGGGCCTCTGGCGTACAATGAGCAGTTCTTC. Amino acids: CSVEATGPLAYNEQFF.

The chain joins TRBV4-2 to TRBJ2-4, with 16 nucleotides matching TRBD2. The J segment lost 12 bases and the V segment lost 4 bases, leaving 6 bases of the junction unmatched. The CDR3 covers 15 residues. Looked up from germline, CDR1 is LGHNA and CDR2 is YNFKEQ. The CDR3 loop reads CASSPTGTSGGAQYF. DNA of the CDR3: TGTGCCAGCAGCCCCACCGGGACTAGCGGGGGGGCTCAGTACTTC.

The CDR3 spells CASSVLSGGTDTQYF. The CDR3 DNA is TGTGCCAGCAGCGTTCTTAGCGGGGGCACAGATACGCAGTATTTT. The V gene is TRBV9, the J gene TRBJ2-3; TRBD2 agrees at 8 bases. Germline V gene sequence: CDR1 SGDLS, CDR2 YYNGEE. With V trimmed by 2 bases and J by 1 base, 3 bases remained unmatched. CDR3 size: 15 residues.